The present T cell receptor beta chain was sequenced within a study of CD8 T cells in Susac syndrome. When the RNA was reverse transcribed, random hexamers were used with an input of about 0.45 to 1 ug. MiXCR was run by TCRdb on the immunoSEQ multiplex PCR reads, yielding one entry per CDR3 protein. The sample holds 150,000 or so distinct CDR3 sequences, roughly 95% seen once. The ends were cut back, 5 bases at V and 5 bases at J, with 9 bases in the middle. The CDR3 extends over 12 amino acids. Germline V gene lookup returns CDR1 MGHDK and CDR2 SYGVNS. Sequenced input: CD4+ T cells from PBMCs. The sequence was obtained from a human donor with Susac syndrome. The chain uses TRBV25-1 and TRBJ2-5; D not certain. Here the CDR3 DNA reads TGTGCCAGCAGTCGAGCGCTCGAGACCCAGTACTTC. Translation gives CASSRALETQYF.